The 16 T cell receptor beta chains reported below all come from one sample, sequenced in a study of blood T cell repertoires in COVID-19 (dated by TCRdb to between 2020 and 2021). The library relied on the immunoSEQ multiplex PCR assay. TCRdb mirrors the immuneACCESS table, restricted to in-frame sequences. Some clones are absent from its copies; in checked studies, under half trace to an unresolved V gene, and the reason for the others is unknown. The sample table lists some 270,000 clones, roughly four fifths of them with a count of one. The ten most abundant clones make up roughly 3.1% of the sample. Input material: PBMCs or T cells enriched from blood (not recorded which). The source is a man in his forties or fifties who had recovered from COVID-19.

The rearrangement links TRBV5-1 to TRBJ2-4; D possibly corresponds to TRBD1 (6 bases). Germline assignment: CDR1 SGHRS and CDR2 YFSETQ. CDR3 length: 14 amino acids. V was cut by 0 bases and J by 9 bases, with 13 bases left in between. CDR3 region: CASSLDSQGSIQYF. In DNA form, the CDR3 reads TGCGCCAGCAGCTTGGACAGTCAGGGGAGCATTCAGTACTTC.

CDR3 nucleotides: TGTGCCTGGGATGCCCGAGGGGGGGACTATGGCTACACCTTC. Translation: CAWDARGGDYGYTF. The V call is TRBV30, the J call TRBJ1-2, with D tentatively TRBD1 (6 bases). Germline values: CDR1 GTSNPN, CDR2 SVGIG (reference sequence). This CDR3 is 14 amino acids long. Trimming removed 5 bases at V and 3 bases at J, with 16 bases between.

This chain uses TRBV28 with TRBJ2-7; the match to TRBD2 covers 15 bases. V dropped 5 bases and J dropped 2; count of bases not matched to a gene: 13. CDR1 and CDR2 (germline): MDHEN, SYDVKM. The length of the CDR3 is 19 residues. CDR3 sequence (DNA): TGTGCCAGCAGTCCCCAGAGGACTAGCGGGAGGGCGATCCCCTACGAGCAGTACTTC. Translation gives CASSPQRTSGRAIPYEQYF.

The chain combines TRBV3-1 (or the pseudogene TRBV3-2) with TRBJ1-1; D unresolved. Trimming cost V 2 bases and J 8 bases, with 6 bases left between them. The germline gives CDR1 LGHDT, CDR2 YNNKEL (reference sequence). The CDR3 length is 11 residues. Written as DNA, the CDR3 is TGTGCCAGCAGCCAAAGCCGGGAAGCTTTCTTT. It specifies CASSQSREAFF.

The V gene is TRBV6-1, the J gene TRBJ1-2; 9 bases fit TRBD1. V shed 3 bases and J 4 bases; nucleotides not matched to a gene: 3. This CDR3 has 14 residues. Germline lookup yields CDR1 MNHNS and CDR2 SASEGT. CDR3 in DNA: TGTGCCAGCAGTGAGGGACAGGGCCCCTATGGCTACACCTTC. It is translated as CASSEGQGPYGYTF.

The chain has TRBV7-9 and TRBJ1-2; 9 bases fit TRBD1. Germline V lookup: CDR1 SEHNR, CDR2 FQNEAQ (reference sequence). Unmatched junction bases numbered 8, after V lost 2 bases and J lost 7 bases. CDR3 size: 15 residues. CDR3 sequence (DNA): TGTGCCAGCAGCTTATATAGTCGACAGGGGGTTGGCTACACCTTC. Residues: CASSLYSRQGVGYTF.

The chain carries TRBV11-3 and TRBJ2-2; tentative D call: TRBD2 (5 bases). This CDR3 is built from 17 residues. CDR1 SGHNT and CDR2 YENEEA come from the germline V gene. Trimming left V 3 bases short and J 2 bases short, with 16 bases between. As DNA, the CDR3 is TGTGCCAGCAGCTTTGGTATAGGCGGGCTTAACACCGGGGAGCTGTTTTTT. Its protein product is CASSFGIGGLNTGELFF.

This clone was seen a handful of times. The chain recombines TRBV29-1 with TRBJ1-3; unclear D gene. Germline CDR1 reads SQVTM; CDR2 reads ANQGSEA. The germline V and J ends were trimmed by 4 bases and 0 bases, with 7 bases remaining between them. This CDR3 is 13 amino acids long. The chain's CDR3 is CSVVGISGNTIYF. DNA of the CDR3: TGCAGCGTTGTGGGCATCTCTGGAAACACCATATATTTT.

The CDR3 DNA follows: TGTGCCAGCAGCTCGCAGGGAGGCAATGAGCAGTTCTTC. Translated, it gives CASSSQGGNEQFF. The J gene is TRBJ2-1, the V gene TRBV7-3, with a possible D match to TRBD2 (6 bases). The V end lost 4 bases, the J end lost 6 bases, and 10 bases lay between the germline ends. This CDR3 comprises 13 residues. Germline-derived CDR1 and CDR2 are SGHTA and FQGTGA.

CDR3 in amino acids: CASSEGQGVYEQYF. DNA for the CDR3: TGTGCCAGCAGCGAAGGACAGGGAGTCTACGAGCAGTACTTC. J is TRBJ2-7 and V is TRBV9; the match to TRBD1 covers 8 bases. Germline V CDR1 and CDR2: SGDLS, YYNGEE. With 3 bases clipped from V and 3 bases from J, the junction kept 5 bases outside the gene matches. This CDR3 is built from 14 residues.

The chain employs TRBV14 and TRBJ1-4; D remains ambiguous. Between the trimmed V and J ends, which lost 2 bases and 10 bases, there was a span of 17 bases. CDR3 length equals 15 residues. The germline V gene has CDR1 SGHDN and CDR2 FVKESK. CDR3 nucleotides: TGTGCCAGCAGCCAATATGGGCTGAGTTCTGGAAAACTGTTTTTT. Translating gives CASSQYGLSSGKLFF.

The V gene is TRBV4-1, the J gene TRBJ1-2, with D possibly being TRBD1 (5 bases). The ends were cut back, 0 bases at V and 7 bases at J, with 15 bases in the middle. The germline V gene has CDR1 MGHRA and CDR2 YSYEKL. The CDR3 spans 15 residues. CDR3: CASSQERGSGSGYTF. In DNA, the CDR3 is TGCGCCAGCAGCCAAGAGCGGGGGTCGGGGAGTGGCTACACCTTC.

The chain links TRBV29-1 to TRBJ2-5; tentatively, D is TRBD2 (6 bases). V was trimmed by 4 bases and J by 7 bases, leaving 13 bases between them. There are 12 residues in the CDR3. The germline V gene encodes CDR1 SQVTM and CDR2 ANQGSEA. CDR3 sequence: CSVVPLGGTQYF. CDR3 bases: TGCAGCGTTGTCCCCCTGGGGGGGACCCAGTACTTC. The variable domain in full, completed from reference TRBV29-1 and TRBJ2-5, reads SAVISQKPSRDICQRGTSLTIQCQVDSQVTMMFWYRQQPGQSLTLIATANQGSEATYESGFVIDKFPISRPNLTFSTLTVSNMSPEDSSIYLCSVVPLGGTQYFGPGTRLLVL.

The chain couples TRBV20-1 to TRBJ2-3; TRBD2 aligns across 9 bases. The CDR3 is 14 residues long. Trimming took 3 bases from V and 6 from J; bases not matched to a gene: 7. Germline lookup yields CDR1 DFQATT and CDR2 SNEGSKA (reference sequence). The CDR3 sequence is CSASWRGGDDTQYF. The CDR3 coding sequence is TGCAGTGCTAGTTGGCGGGGGGGCGATGATACGCAGTATTTT.

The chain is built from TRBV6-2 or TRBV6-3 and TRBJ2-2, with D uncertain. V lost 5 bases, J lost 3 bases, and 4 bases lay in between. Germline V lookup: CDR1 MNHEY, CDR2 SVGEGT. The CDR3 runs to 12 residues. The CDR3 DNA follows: TGTGCCAGCAGTCTCTACACCGGGGAGCTGTTTTTT. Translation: CASSLYTGELFF.

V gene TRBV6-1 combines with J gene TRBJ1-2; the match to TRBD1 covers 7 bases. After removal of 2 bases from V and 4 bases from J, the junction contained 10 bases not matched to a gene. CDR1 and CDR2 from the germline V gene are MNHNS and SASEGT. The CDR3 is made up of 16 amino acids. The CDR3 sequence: CASSEQVNRGIYGYTF. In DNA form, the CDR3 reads TGTGCCAGCAGTGAACAAGTCAACAGGGGAATCTATGGCTACACCTTC.